The entry that follows covers one T cell receptor (beta chain) sequence. Its antigen is still unknown. The V gene end was trimmed by 0 bases and the J gene end by 4 bases; junction bases not matched to a gene: 1. The CDR3 has 14 residues. Germline V CDR1 and CDR2: KGHSH, LQKENI. A single heparinised draw of approximately 0.11 L on average was taken per donor. The sample is drawn from a study of beta chain features in type 1 diabetes. Reverse transcription of all isolated RNA meant that expressed TCRB transcripts were sequenced. Repertoires were generated with immunoSEQ multiplex PCR, while TCRdb's copy carries only in-frame clones and drops some. Of some 250,000 clones in the sample, 9.5% to 13% were seen once. Findings of the study overall: All four CD4+ subsets of Type 1 diabetes patients contained TCRB CDR3s that were moderately but significantly shorter.

Sequencing was performed on naive CD4+ T cells from blood. V is TRBV18 and J is TRBJ1-2; 8 bases are shared with TRBD1. The sequence came from a man aged 25-40 years with type 1 diabetes. This CDR3 is CASSPPGTGYGYTF. The CDR3, as DNA: TGTGCCAGCTCACCACCCGGGACAGGCTATGGCTACACCTTC.